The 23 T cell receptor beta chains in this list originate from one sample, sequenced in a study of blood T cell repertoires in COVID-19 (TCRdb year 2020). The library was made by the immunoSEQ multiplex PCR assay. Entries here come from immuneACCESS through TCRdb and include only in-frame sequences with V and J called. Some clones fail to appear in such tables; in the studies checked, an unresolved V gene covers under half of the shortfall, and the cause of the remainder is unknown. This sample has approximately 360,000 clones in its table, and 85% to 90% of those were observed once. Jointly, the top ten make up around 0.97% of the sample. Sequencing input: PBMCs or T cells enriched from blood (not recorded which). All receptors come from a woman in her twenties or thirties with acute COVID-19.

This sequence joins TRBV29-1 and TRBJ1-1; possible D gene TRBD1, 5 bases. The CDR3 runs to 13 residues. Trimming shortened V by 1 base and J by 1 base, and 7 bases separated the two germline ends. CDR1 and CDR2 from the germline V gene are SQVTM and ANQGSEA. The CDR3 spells CSVEGQTNTEAFF. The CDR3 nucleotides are TGCAGCGTTGAAGGACAGACGAACACTGAAGCTTTCTTT. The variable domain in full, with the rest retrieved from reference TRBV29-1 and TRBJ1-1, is SAVISQKPSRDICQRGTSLTIQCQVDSQVTMMFWYRQQPGQSLTLIATANQGSEATYESGFVIDKFPISRPNLTFSTLTVSNMSPEDSSIYLCSVEGQTNTEAFFGQGTRLTVV.

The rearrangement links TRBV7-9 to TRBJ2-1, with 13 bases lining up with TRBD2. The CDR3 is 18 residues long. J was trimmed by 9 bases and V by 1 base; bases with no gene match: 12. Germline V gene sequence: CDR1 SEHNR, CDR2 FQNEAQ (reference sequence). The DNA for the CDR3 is TGTGCCAGCAGCTTAGTGAGGACTAGCGGGGGCCGCGTAGGTGAGCAGTTCTTC. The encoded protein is CASSLVRTSGGRVGEQFF.

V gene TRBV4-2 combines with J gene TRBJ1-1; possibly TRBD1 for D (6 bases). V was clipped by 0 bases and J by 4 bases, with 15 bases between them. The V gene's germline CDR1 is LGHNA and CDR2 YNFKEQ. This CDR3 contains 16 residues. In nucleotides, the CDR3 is TGTGCCAGCAGCCAAGATACAGGGTTAATGTTCACTGAAGCTTTCTTT. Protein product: CASSQDTGLMFTEAFF.

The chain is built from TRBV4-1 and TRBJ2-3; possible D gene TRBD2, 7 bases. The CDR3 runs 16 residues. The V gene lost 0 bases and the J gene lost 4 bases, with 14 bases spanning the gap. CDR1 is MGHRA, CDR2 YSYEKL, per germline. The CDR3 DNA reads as TGCGCCAGCAGCCAAGAAATTGGGCGGGGGCCAGATACGCAGTATTTT. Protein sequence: CASSQEIGRGPDTQYF.

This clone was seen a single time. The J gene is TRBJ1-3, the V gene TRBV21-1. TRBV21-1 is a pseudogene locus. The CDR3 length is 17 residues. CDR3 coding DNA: TGTGCCAGCAGCAAAAATGGAGGATGCTACTCTGGAAACACCATATATTTT. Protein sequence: CASSKNGGCYSGNTIYF.

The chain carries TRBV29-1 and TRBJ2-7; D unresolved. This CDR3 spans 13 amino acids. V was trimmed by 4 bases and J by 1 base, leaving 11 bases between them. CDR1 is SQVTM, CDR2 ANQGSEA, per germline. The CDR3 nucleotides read TGCAGCGTTGTGAAGACGGAGTCCTACGAGCAGTACTTC. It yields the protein CSVVKTESYEQYF.

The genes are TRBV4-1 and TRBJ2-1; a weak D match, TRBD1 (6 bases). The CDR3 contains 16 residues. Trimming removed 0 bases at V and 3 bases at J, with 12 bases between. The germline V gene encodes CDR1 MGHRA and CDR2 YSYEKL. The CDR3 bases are TGCGCCAGCAGCCAAGAGGGTAGGGGGATCTACAATGAGCAGTTCTTC. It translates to CASSQEGRGIYNEQFF.

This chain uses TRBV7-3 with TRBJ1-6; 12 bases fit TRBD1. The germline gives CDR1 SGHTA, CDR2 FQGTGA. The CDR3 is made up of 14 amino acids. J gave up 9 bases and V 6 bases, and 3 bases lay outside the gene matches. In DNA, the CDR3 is TGTGCCAGCAGGGGACAGGGGGCGGGTTCACCCCTCCACTTT. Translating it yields CASRGQGAGSPLHF.

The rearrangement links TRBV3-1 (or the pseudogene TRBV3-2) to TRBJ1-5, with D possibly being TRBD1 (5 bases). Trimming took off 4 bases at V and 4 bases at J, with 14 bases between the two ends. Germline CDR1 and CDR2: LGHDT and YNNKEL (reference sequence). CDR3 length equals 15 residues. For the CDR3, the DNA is TGTGCCAGCAGCCTGGGCAGGGTAAGTAATCAGCCCCAGCATTTT. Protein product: CASSLGRVSNQPQHF.

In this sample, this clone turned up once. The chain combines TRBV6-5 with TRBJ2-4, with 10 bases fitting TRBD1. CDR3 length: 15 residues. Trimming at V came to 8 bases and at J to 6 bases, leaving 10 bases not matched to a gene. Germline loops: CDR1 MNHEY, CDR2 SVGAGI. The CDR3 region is CASLDDRTGGNIQYF. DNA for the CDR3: TGTGCCAGCCTAGATGATAGGACAGGGGGAAACATTCAGTACTTC.

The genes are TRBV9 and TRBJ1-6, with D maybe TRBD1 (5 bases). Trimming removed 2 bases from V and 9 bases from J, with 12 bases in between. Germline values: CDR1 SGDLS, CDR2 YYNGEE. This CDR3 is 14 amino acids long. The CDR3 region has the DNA TGTGCCAGCAGCGTTGGGGGGGTTGGTTCACCCCTCCACTTT. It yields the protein CASSVGGVGSPLHF.

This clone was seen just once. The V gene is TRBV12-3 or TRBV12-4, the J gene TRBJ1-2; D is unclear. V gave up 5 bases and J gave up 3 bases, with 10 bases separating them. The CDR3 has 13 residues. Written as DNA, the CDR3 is TGTGCCAGCAGTGCCGGGTCCTACTATGGCTACACCTTC. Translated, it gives CASSAGSYYGYTF.

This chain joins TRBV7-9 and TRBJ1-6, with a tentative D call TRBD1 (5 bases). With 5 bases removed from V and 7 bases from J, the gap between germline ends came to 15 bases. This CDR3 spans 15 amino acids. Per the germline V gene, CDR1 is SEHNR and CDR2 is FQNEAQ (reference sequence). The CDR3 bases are TGTGCCAGCAGCCCCCGGGGGGTAAGGAATTCACCCCTCCACTTT. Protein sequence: CASSPRGVRNSPLHF. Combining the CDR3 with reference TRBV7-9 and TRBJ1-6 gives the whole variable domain DTGVSQNPRHKITKRGQNVTFRCDPISEHNRLYWYRQTLGQGPEFLTYFQNEAQLEKSRLLSDRFSAERPKGSFSTLEIQRTEQGDSAMYLCASSPRGVRNSPLHFGNGTRLTVT.

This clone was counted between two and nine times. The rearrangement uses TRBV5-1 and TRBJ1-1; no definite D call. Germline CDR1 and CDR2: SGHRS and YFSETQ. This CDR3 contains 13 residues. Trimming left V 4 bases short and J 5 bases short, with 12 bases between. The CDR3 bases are TGCGCCAGCAGCCTCGATGTGAGAACTGAAGCTTTCTTT. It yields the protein CASSLDVRTEAFF.

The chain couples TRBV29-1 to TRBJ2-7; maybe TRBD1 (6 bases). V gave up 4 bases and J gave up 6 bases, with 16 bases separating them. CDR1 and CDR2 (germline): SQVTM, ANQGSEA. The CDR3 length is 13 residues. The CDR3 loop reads CSVATGLRAEQYF. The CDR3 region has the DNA TGCAGCGTTGCGACAGGATTGCGAGCCGAGCAGTACTTC.

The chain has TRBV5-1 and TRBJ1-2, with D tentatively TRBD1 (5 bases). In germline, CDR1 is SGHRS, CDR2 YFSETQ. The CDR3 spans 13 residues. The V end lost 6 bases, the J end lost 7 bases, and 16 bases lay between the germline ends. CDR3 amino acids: CASTRPGGTGYTF. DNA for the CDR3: TGCGCCAGCACCCGGCCCGGCGGGACTGGCTACACCTTC.

The CDR3 protein is CASSLTGGPYNEQFF. The DNA for the CDR3 is TGTGCCAGCAGCTTAACGGGGGGACCCTACAATGAGCAGTTCTTC. This chain links TRBV7-3 with TRBJ2-1; D might be TRBD2 (6 bases). Looked up from germline, CDR1 is SGHTA and CDR2 is FQGTGA. CDR3 length: 15 amino acids. V was trimmed by 0 bases and J by 2 bases, leaving 8 bases between them.

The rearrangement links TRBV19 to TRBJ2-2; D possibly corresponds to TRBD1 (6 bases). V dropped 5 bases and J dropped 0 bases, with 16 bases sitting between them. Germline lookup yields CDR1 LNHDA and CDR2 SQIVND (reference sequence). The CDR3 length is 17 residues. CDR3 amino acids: CASSPLRGFANTGELFF. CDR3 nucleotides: TGTGCCAGTAGTCCATTAAGGGGGTTCGCGAACACCGGGGAGCTGTTTTTT.

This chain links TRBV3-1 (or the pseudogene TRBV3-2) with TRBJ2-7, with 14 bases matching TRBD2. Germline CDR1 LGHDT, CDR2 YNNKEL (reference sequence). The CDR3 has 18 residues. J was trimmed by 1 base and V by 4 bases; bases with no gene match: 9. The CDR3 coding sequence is TGTGCCAGCAGCCCTCCCGGACTAGCGGGGGGCTTTTCCTACGAGCAGTACTTC. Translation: CASSPPGLAGGFSYEQYF.

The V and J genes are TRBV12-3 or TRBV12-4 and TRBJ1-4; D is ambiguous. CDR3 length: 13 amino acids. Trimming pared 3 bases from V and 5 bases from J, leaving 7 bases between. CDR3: CASSFGENEKLFF. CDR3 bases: TGTGCCAGCAGTTTTGGAGAGAATGAAAAACTGTTTTTT.

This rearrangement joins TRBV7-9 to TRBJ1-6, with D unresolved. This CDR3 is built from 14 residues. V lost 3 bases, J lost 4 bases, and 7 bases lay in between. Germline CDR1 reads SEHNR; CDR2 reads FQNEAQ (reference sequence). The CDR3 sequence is CASSFGAYNSPLHF. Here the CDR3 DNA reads TGTGCCAGCAGCTTTGGAGCATATAATTCACCCCTCCACTTT.

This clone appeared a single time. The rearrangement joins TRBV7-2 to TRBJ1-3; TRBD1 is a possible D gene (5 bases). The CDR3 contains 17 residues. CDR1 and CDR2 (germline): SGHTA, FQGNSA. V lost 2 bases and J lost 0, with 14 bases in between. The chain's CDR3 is CASSLLGGASSGNTIYF. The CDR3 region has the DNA TGTGCCAGCAGCTTATTGGGAGGGGCCAGCTCTGGAAACACCATATATTTT. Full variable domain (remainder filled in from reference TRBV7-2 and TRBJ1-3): GAGVSQSPSNKVTEKGKDVELRCDPISGHTALYWYRQSLGQGLEFLIYFQGNSAPDKSGLPSDRFSAERTGGSVSTLTIQRTQQEDSAVYLCASSLLGGASSGNTIYFGEGSWLTVV.

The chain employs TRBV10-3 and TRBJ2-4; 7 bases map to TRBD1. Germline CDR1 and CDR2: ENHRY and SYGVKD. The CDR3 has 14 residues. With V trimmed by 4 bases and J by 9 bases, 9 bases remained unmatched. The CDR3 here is CAISVDRWGIIQYF. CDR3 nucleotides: TGTGCCATCAGTGTGGACAGGTGGGGGATCATTCAGTACTTC.